This T cell receptor (beta chain) derives from a study of blood T cell repertoires in COVID-19. TCRdb's copy holds only in-frame clones and misses some; the assay was immunoSEQ multiplex PCR. The table lists roughly 400,000 clones, roughly 88% of them singletons. Germline V CDR1 and CDR2: MNHEY, SVGAGI. This CDR3 has 15 residues. Trimming removed 4 bases from V and 1 base from J; junction bases left unmatched: 3. The sample consisted of PBMCs or T cells enriched from blood (not recorded which). The chain combines TRBV6-5 with TRBJ1-5; 8 nucleotides agree with TRBD1. This sequence was found in a woman younger than 35 who had been exposed to COVID-19. The CDR3 sequence is CASSLTGVSNQPQHF. The CDR3 DNA is TGTGCCAGCAGTTTGACAGGGGTGAGCAATCAGCCCCAGCATTTT.